Below are 5 T cell receptor beta chains sequenced from a single sample in a study of blood T cell repertoires in COVID-19. The assay was immunoSEQ multiplex PCR, and TCRdb's table has in-frame clones only and misses some. The table records 200,000 to 250,000 clones, roughly 80% of them present only once. Source material: peripheral blood. These receptors all stem from an elderly woman with acute or convalescent COVID-19.

V is TRBV30 and J is TRBJ2-5, with 8 bases aligning to TRBD1. CDR3 length: 13 residues. Germline V gives CDR1 GTSNPN, CDR2 SVGIG (reference sequence). Trimming took 3 bases from V and 5 from J; bases not matched to a gene: 5. Here the CDR3 DNA reads TGTGCCTGGAGGAGACAGGGGAGGGAGACCCAGTACTTC. It yields the protein CAWRRQGRETQYF.

V usage is TRBV3-1 (or the pseudogene TRBV3-2) and J usage is TRBJ2-7, with D tentatively TRBD2 (7 bases). Trimming left V 1 base short and J 2 bases short, with 12 bases between. The CDR3 is 15 amino acids. The V gene's germline CDR1 is LGHDT and CDR2 YNNKEL (reference sequence). The CDR3 DNA follows: TGTGCCAGCAGCCAAGGGGGGCGGGGGACCTACGAGCAGTACTTC. Its translation: CASSQGGRGTYEQYF.

V is TRBV29-1 and J is TRBJ1-2, with D uncertain. Trimming shortened V by 0 bases and J by 4 bases, and 15 bases separated the two germline ends. CDR3 length: 15 residues. The germline CDR1 and CDR2 sequences are SQVTM and ANQGSEA. In DNA, the CDR3 is TGCAGCGTTGAAGATCGTCCAGGTTCGGCCTATGGCTACACCTTC. Translating gives CSVEDRPGSAYGYTF.

The genes are TRBV30 and TRBJ1-1, with 7 bases matching TRBD1. CDR1 is GTSNPN and CDR2 is SVGIG in the germline V gene (reference sequence). After removal of 5 bases from V and 5 bases from J, the junction contained 8 bases not matched to a gene. This CDR3 is 13 amino acids long. The CDR3 DNA reads as TGTGCCTGGGGCCCTACAGGGGTGACTGAAGCTTTCTTT. Translated, it gives CAWGPTGVTEAFF.

This clone was counted only a few times. The rearrangement joins TRBV5-4 to TRBJ2-1; the match to TRBD2 covers 14 bases. The germline gives CDR1 SGHNT, CDR2 YYREEE (reference sequence). The J segment lost 0 bases and the V segment lost 4 bases, leaving 3 bases of the junction unmatched. The CDR3 is 17 amino acids. CDR3 amino acids: CASSRTSGRTSYNEQFF. CDR3 DNA: TGTGCCAGCAGCCGGACTAGCGGGAGGACCTCCTACAATGAGCAGTTCTTC.